A single sample gave rise to the 8 T cell receptor beta chains below, sequenced in a study of blood T cell repertoires in COVID-19. The repertoire was sequenced with immunoSEQ multiplex PCR; TCRdb's copy has only in-frame clones and lacks some. Altogether under 65,000 clones are present, about 85% being singletons, with the ten largest covering 20% to 25%. Specimen: peripheral blood. The source is an elderly woman with COVID-19, enrolled during active disease.

The V and J genes are TRBV28 and TRBJ2-7, with D hard to call. This CDR3 has 10 amino acids. Germline CDR1 and CDR2: MDHEN and SYDVKM. Trimming stripped 6 bases from V and 4 bases from J, with 4 bases between. CDR3 sequence reads: CASSHYEQYF. CDR3 nucleotides: TGTGCCAGCAGCCATTACGAGCAGTACTTC.

With regard to this clone: Other DNA sequences in the sample encode the same CDR3. This chain links TRBV5-1 with TRBJ1-1; the match to TRBD1 covers 7 bases. This CDR3 is 15 amino acids long. Trimming cost V 0 bases and J 0 bases; bases outside gene matches: 2. The germline CDR1 and CDR2 sequences are SGHRS and YFSETQ. The CDR3 is CASSLGTGMNTEAFF. CDR3 nucleotides: TGCGCCAGCAGCTTGGGGACAGGAATGAACACTGAAGCTTTCTTT. The variable domain in full, with the rest retrieved from reference TRBV5-1 and TRBJ1-1, is KAGVTQTPRYLIKTRGQQVTLSCSPISGHRSVSWYQQTPGQGLQFLFEYFSETQRNKGNFPGRFSGRQFSNSRSEMNVSTLELGDSALYLCASSLGTGMNTEAFFGQGTRLTVV.

The rearrangement uses TRBV7-9 and TRBJ1-3; TRBD1 agrees at 9 bases. Looked up from germline, CDR1 is SEHNR and CDR2 is FQNEAQ (reference sequence). The junction had 4 bases not matched to a gene; V was cut back by 1 base and J by 3 bases. This CDR3 contains 16 residues. The CDR3 is CASSLGTGGGGNTIYF. CDR3 sequence (DNA): TGTGCCAGCAGCTTAGGAACAGGGGGCGGTGGAAACACCATATATTTT.

This clone appeared a few times. The CDR3, as DNA: TGTGCCAGTAGTAGAGGACAGGGGGGGGACACCGGGGAGCTGTTTTTT. Amino acid sequence: CASSRGQGGDTGELFF. V is TRBV19 and J is TRBJ2-2; 10 positions match TRBD1. The CDR3 is 16 residues long. Unmatched junction bases numbered 5, after V lost 4 bases and J lost 3 bases. Germline V CDR1 and CDR2: LNHDA, SQIVND (reference sequence).

The chain recombines TRBV10-1 with TRBJ1-1, with unresolved D. V gave up 4 bases and J gave up 7 bases, with 7 bases separating them. CDR3 size: 11 residues. The germline CDR1 and CDR2 sequences are WNHNN and SYGVQD (reference sequence). The CDR3 here is CASSGNGEAFF. Here the CDR3 DNA reads TGCGCCAGCAGTGGTAACGGTGAAGCTTTCTTT.

The chain employs TRBV5-1 and TRBJ2-3, with 10 bases matching TRBD2. The CDR3 length is 15 residues. Looked up from germline, CDR1 is SGHRS and CDR2 is YFSETQ. The ends lost 2 bases at V and 4 bases at J; junction bases unmatched: 4. Here the CDR3 reads CASSFTSGVPDTQYF. In DNA, the CDR3 is TGCGCCAGCAGCTTCACTAGCGGGGTCCCAGATACGCAGTATTTT.

This clone was counted between two and nine times. The chain carries TRBV6-1 and TRBJ1-5; no clear D. The germline CDR1 and CDR2 sequences are MNHNS and SASEGT. The CDR3 contains 17 residues. Between the trimmed V and J ends, which lost 1 base and 6 bases, there was a span of 19 bases. The chain's CDR3 is CASSEVRGDTFTQPQHF. The DNA for the CDR3 is TGTGCCAGCAGTGAAGTCCGAGGTGATACTTTCACTCAGCCCCAGCATTTT.

V usage is TRBV9 and J usage is TRBJ2-3; 9 nucleotides match TRBD2. CDR1 SGDLS and CDR2 YYNGEE come from the germline V gene. The length of the CDR3 is 16 residues. V dropped 1 base and J dropped 5; count of bases not matched to a gene: 8. CDR3 nucleotide sequence: TGTGCCAGCAGCGTAACCCCAGCGGGGGGACGAGATACGCAGTATTTT. Its translation is CASSVTPAGGRDTQYF.